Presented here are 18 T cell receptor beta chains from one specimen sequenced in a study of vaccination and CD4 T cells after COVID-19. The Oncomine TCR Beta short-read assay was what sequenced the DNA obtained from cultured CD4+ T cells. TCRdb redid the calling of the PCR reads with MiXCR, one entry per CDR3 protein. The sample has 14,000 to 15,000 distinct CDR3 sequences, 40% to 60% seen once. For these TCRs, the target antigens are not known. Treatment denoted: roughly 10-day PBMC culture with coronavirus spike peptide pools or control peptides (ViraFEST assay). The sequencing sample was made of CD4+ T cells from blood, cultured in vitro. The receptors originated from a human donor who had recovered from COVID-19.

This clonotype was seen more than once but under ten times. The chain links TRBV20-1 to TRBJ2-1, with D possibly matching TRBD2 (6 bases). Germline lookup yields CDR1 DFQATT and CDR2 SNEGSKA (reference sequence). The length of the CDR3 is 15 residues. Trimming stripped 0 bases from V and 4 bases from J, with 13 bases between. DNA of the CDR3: TGCAGTGCTAGAGATCCGTGGGACTCTTACAATGAGCAGTTCTTC. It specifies CSARDPWDSYNEQFF.

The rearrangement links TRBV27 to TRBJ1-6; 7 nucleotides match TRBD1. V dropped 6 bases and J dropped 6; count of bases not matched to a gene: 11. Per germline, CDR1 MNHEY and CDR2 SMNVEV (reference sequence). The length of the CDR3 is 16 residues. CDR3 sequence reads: CASSEQDRPFNSPLHF. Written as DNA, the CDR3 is TGTGCCAGCAGCGAACAGGACAGGCCATTTAATTCACCCCTCCACTTT.

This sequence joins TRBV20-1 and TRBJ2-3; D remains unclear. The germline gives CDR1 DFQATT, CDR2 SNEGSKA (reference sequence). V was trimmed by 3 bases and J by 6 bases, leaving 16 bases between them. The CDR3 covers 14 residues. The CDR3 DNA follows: TGCAGTGCTAGCCCTACATGGTTAATTGATACGCAGTATTTT. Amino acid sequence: CSASPTWLIDTQYF.

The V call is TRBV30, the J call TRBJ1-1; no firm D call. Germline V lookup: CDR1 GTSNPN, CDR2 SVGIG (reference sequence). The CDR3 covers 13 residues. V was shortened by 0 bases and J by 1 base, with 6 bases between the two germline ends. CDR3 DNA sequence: TGTGCCTGGAGTGTGGCGGGGAACACTGAAGCTTTCTTT. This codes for CAWSVAGNTEAFF. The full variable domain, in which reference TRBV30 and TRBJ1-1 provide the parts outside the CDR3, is SQTIHQWPATLVQPVGSPLSLECTVEGTSNPNLYWYRQAAGRGLQLLFYSVGIGQISSEVPQNLSASRPQDRQFILSSKKLLLSDSGFYLCAWSVAGNTEAFFGQGTRLTVV.

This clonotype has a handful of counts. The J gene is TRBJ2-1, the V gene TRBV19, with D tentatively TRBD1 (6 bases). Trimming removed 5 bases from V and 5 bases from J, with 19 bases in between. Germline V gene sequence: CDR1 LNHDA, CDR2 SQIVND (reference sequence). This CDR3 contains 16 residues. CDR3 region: CASSQRQASSDNEQFF. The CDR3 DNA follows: TGTGCCAGTAGTCAACGACAGGCATCATCCGACAATGAGCAGTTCTTC.

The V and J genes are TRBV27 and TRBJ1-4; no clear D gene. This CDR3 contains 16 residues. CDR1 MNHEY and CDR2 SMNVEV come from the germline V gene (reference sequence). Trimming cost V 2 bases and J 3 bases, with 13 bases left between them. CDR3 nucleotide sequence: TGTGCCAGCAGTTTAAGGTCGGGCAGTCCTAATGAAAAACTGTTTTTT. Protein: CASSLRSGSPNEKLFF.

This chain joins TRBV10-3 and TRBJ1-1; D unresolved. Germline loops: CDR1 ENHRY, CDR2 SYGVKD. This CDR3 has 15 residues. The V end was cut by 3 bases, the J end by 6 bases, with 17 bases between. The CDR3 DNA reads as TGTGCCATCAGTGATGGTTCAATTAGGGCCCCTGAAGCTTTCTTT. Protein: CAISDGSIRAPEAFF.

CDR3 nucleotide sequence: TGTGCCTCTATTTGGGGCGGATCAGAGACCCAGTACTTC. Its protein product is CASIWGGSETQYF. The V and J genes are TRBV6-1 and TRBJ2-5; tentative D call: TRBD1 (5 bases). Trimming stripped 11 bases from V and 4 bases from J, with 17 bases between. The CDR3 totals 13 residues. CDR1 and CDR2 from the germline V gene are MNHNS and SASEGT.

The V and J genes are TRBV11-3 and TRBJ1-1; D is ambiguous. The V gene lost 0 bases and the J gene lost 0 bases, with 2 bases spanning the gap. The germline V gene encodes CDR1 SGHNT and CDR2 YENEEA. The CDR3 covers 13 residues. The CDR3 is CASSLDLNTEAFF. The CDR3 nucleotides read TGTGCCAGCAGCTTAGATCTGAACACTGAAGCTTTCTTT.

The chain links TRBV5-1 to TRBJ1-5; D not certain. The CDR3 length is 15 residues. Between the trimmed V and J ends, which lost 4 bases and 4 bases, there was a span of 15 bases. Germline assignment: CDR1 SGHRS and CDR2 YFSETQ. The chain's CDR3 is CASSTPGQLNQPQHF. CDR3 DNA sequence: TGCGCCAGCAGCACTCCGGGCCAGCTTAATCAGCCCCAGCATTTT. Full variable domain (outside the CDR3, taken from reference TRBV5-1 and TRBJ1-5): KAGVTQTPRYLIKTRGQQVTLSCSPISGHRSVSWYQQTPGQGLQFLFEYFSETQRNKGNFPGRFSGRQFSNSRSEMNVSTLELGDSALYLCASSTPGQLNQPQHFGDGTRLSIL.

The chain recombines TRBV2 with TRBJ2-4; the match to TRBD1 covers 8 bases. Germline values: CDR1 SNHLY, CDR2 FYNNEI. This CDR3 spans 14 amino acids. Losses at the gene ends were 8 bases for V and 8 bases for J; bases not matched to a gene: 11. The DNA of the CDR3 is TGTGCCAGCGCCGGACAGGGCGGTGAAGACATTCAGTACTTC. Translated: CASAGQGGEDIQYF.

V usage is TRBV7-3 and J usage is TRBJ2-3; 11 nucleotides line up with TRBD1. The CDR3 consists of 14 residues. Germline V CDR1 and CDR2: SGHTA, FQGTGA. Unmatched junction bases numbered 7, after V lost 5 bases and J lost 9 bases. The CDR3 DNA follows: TGTGCCAGCAGCCCCGGACAGGGGGCATGGACGCAGTATTTT. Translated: CASSPGQGAWTQYF.

For the CDR3, the DNA is TGTGCCAGCAGCTTTACTTTGGATACGCAGTATTTT. Protein sequence: CASSFTLDTQYF. The chain combines TRBV7-6 with TRBJ2-3, with no clear D. The CDR3 runs 12 residues. Germline loops: CDR1 SGHVS, CDR2 FNYEAQ. V gave up 3 bases and J gave up 6 bases, with 7 bases separating them.

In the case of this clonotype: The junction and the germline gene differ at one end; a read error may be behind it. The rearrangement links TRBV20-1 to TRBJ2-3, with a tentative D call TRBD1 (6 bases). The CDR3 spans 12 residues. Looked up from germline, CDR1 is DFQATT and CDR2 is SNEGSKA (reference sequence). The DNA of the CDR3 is TGCGGTGCTAGGGCAGGGGCAGATACGCAGTATTTT. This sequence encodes CGARAGADTQYF.

CDR3 coding DNA: TGTGCCAGCACCATATCCGGGGGGGCAGGTTACACTGAAGCTTTCTTT. As protein: CASTISGGAGYTEAFF. V and J are TRBV28 and TRBJ1-1, with D possibly being TRBD1 (6 bases). The CDR3 covers 16 residues. Germline V gene lookup returns CDR1 MDHEN and CDR2 SYDVKM. Trimming stripped 7 bases from V and 3 bases from J, with 21 bases between. Filled out from reference TRBV28 and TRBJ1-1, the complete variable domain reads DVKVTQSSRYLVKRTGEKVFLECVQDMDHENMFWYRQDPGLGLRLIYFSYDVKMKEKGDIPEGYSVSREKKERFSLILESASTNQTSMYLCASTISGGAGYTEAFFGQGTRLTVV.

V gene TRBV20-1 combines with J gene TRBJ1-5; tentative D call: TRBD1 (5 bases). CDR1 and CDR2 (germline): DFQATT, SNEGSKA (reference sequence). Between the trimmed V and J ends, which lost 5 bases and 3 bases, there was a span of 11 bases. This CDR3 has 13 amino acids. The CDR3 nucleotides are TGCAGTGCTGTAGACAGATTCAATCAGCCCCAGCATTTT. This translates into CSAVDRFNQPQHF.

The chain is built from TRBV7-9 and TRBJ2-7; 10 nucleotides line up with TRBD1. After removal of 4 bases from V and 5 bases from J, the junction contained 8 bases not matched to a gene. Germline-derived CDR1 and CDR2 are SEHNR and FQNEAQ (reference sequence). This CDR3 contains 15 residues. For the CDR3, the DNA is TGTGCCAGCAGCTCAGACAGGGGGCGCATCGACGAGCAGTACTTC. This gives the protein CASSSDRGRIDEQYF.

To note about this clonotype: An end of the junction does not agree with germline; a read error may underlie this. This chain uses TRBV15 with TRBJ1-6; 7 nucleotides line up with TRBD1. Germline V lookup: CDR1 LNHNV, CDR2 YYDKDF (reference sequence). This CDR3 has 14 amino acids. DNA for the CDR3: TGTGCCACCAGCGGAGACAGGGATTATTCACCCCTCCACTTT. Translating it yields CATSGDRDYSPLHF.